This is a list of T cell receptor beta chains from one sample in a study of human T cells and chemical hapten exposure. MiXCR, applied by TCRdb to the RACE reads, yields one record per CDR3 protein. Of some 330,000 distinct CDR3 sequences in the sample, about 5% are singletons; the top ten hold about 8.2%. The sequencing used whole blood, collected in connection with sensitization to the hapten diphenylcyclopropenone (DPC). All receptors derive from a woman between 18 and 30 years old with alopecia areata. Some clones in this sample may be carry-over from other donors' samples. The CDR3 runs from the conserved cysteine through the conserved F or W. The D gene is left open where the match is weak. Size tells how often a clone was seen (once, few, many) or the class of an expanded clone, and some rows leave it out.

j_call clone_size d_call v_call cdr3_nt cdr3_aa
TRBJ1-2 many TRBD1 TRBV27 TGTGCCAGCAGTTTCTCAGGGGGGAGCTATGGCTACACCTTC CASSFSGGSYGYTF
TRBJ2-2 few . TRBV7-8 TGTGCCAGCAGCTTAGCAGGGGGGAACACCGGGGAGCTGTTTTTT CASSLAGGNTGELFF
TRBJ2-5 . . TRBV7-9 TGTGCCAGCAGCTTACTCTCCCAAGAGACCCAGTACTTC CASSLLSQETQYF
TRBJ1-6 . . TRBV6-2/TRBV6-3 TGTGCCAGCAGGAGACATGGACTCAATAATTCACCCCTCCACTTT CASRRHGLNNSPLHF
TRBJ1-1 . TRBD1 TRBV20-1 TGCAGTGCTTTTCCACGAGGGGGCATGAACACTGAAGCTTTCTTT CSAFPRGGMNTEAFF
TRBJ1-1 few . TRBV2 TGTGCCAGCATTCGGACATTCCTGAACACTGAAGCTTTCTTT CASIRTFLNTEAFF
TRBJ1-5 few TRBD1 TRBV6-1 TGTGCCAGCAGTGAAGTAACGACAGGGTTACAGCCCCAGCATTTT CASSEVTTGLQPQHF
TRBJ2-7 . TRBD1 TRBV6-6 TGTGCCAGCAGCCGGGCAGGGGGCCTCTACGAGCAGTACTTC CASSRAGGLYEQYF
TRBJ1-3 many . TRBV12-3/TRBV12-4 TGTGCCAGCCGGAGGACAGCCTCTGGAAACACCATATATTTT CASRRTASGNTIYF
TRBJ2-3 many TRBD1 TRBV12-3/TRBV12-4 TGTGCCAGCAGTTTTCGGGACAGGGACACAGATACGCAGTATTTT CASSFRDRDTDTQYF
TRBJ1-4 . TRBD1 TRBV18 TGTGCCAGCTCACCACCCGGCAGGGGGCTTGCAACTAATGAAAAACTGTTTTTT CASSPPGRGLATNEKLFF
TRBJ1-5 many TRBD1 TRBV6-5 TGTGCCAGCAGTTACGGACAGGGGGGCAATCAGCCCCAGCATTTT CASSYGQGGNQPQHF
TRBJ1-6 . . TRBV20-1 TGCAGTGCTAGAGATTTTCGGGGAACCCTTTCACCCCTCCACTTT CSARDFRGTLSPLHF
TRBJ2-5 many TRBD2 TRBV7-2 TGTGCCAGCAGGCTAGCGGGGTCCTCGTGGGAGACCCAGTACTTC CASRLAGSSWETQYF
TRBJ1-2 few TRBD1 TRBV6-5 TGTGCCAGCAGTTACTCTGGAGGGGGCCATGGCTACACCTTC CASSYSGGGHGYTF
TRBJ1-1 . . TRBV7-9 TGTGCCAGCAGCCACCCGATGGCAGGGATTCCCGAAGCTTTCTTT CASSHPMAGIPEAFF
TRBJ2-6 many TRBD1 TRBV6-2/TRBV6-3 TGTGCCAGCACGGGACAGGCTCGCTCTGGGGCCAACGTCCTGACTTTC CASTGQARSGANVLTF
TRBJ2-7 . . TRBV21-1 TGTGCCAGCAGCAAAGCGGGGCGGGGACGGTACGAGCAGTACTTC CASSKAGRGRYEQYF
TRBJ2-3 . . TRBV6-6 TGTGCCAGCATTGGGGGCGCAGATACGCAGTATTTT CASIGGADTQYF
TRBJ1-1 . . TRBV10-3 TGTGCCATCAGTGAGACAGCGAACACTGAAGCTTTCTTT CAISETANTEAFF
TRBJ2-5 . . TRBV2 TGTGCCAGCAGTACTCAGCAAGAGACCCAGTACTTC CASSTQQETQYF
TRBJ2-5 . . TRBV25-1 TGTGCCAGCAGTCCTCAACAGGGTAGCGAGACCCAGTACTTC CASSPQQGSETQYF
TRBJ1-2 . . TRBV5-1 TGCGCCAGCAGCTTCCAGGGGAGCGGCTACACCTTC CASSFQGSGYTF
TRBJ2-3 many TRBD1 TRBV7-2 TGTGCCAGCAGCTTAAATAGGGGGCCGGCAGATACGCAGTATTTT CASSLNRGPADTQYF
TRBJ1-1 . TRBD1 TRBV20-1 TGCAGTGCTAAAGACAGGGGTGACACTGAAGCTTTCTTT CSAKDRGDTEAFF
TRBJ1-5 many . TRBV5-5 TGTGCCAGCAGCTTAGTCGGGGGTCAGCCCCAGCATTTT CASSLVGGQPQHF
TRBJ1-1 many . TRBV12-3/TRBV12-4 TGTGCCAGCAGTTCAGGGATGGCTGAAGCTTTCTTT CASSSGMAEAFF
TRBJ1-2 few . TRBV2 TGTGCCAGCAGTCAAGGCTCCAGTTCGAACACCTTC CASSQGSSSNTF
TRBJ1-1 few TRBD1 TRBV7-8 TGTGCCAGCAGCTTAATGAGGGGACAGGGGTTCCCCAAGAACACTGAAGCTTTCTTT CASSLMRGQGFPKNTEAFF
TRBJ2-3 few TRBD2 TRBV7-2 TGTGCCAGCAGCTTGTCCCCAAGCGGGGGGGCAGATACGCAGTATTTT CASSLSPSGGADTQYF
TRBJ2-3 many . TRBV6-2/TRBV6-3 TGTGCCAGCAGTTACTGGGGGGGCCGAGATACGCAGTATTTT CASSYWGGRDTQYF
TRBJ2-1 many . TRBV4-3 TGCGCCAGCAGCCAAGATATGAAGGGGCCTGAGCAGTTCTTC CASSQDMKGPEQFF
TRBJ1-1 many . TRBV6-4 TGTGCCAGCAGTGACTGGGCGGACACTGAAGCTTTCTTT CASSDWADTEAFF
TRBJ2-5 . . TRBV5-1 TGCGCCAGCAGCGCGGAGCGAACTCAAGAGACCCAGTACTTC CASSAERTQETQYF
TRBJ1-4 many . TRBV2 TGTGCCAGCAACTCGGCAACTAATGAAAAACTGTTTTTT CASNSATNEKLFF
TRBJ1-3 few . TRBV29-1 TGCAGCGTTGCAGCCTTACCTGGAAACACCATATATTTT CSVAALPGNTIYF